This TCR beta chain was sequenced during a study of T-cell memory formation after mild COVID-19. Background on the study: Largely donor-specific TCR clusters were found. Study-wide findings and caveats: Whereas later expanders leaned CD4+, clones contracting day 15 to 85 showed a balanced CD4/CD8 makeup. Some responding clones appeared in pre-infection memory, suggesting cross-reactive memory joined. Clonal second-wave expansions that peaked on day 37 had unconfirmed SARS-CoV-2 specificity.

TCRdb fed the 5' RACE reads into MiXCR, producing one record per CDR3 protein. The sample consists of around 310,000 distinct CDR3 sequences, less than 20% of them appearing once. The V and J ends lost 4 bases and 6 bases, in that order; junction bases with no gene match: 3. Germline assignment: CDR1 SGHRS and CDR2 YFSETQ. This CDR3 spans 13 amino acids. At least ten counts were recorded for this clonotype. Its antigen remains unknown. Sequenced material: PBMCs or a T cell subset sorted from them (not recorded which). The genes are TRBV5-1 and TRBJ2-2, with TRBD1 matching over 7 bases. This TCR was recovered from a man younger than 35 who had mild COVID-19 (a few samples of this study predate the infection). Cell type and time point are not known. DNA of the CDR3: TGCGCCAGCAGCCCCGGGACAGCCGGGGAGCTGTTTTTT. It encodes CASSPGTAGELFF.